This T cell receptor beta chain appears in the sequencing data of a study of post-analysis software for immune sequencing data. Background on the study: Relapsing-remitting, secondary progressive and progressive-relapsing forms made up the multiple sclerosis disease courses. Study results and limitations: Samples prepared in the same batch strongly co-clustered by F measure. Diversity measured as normalized Chao1 was significantly lower in multiple sclerosis patients than in controls. Four or five TRBV segments (TRBV5-6, TRBV5-1 and TRBV20-1 among them) occurred more frequently in patients than in controls.

This clonotype was found a few times. The antigen remains undetermined. cDNA libraries for TCR beta contained unique molecular identifiers. A population of about 0.95 to 10 million T cells gave rise to roughly 0.5 million cDNA molecules. TCRdb analysed the PCR reads with MiXCR anew, one entry per CDR3 protein. The sample includes 500,000 to 600,000 distinct CDR3 sequences, roughly 45% of them seen just once. CDR1 is SGHAT and CDR2 is FQNNGV in the germline V gene. CDR3 length: 15 amino acids. Losses at the gene ends were 3 bases for V and 2 bases for J; bases not matched to a gene: 5. Source material: blood. The sequence came from a girl between 5 and 17 years old with multiple sclerosis. The chain has TRBV11-2 and TRBJ2-3; 7 positions agree with TRBD2. DNA for the CDR3: TGTGCCAGCAGCTTGGGGGACTACAACACAGATACGCAGTATTTT. The encoded protein is CASSLGDYNTDTQYF.